This TCR beta chain comes out of a study of neurological immune-mediated disorders (dated 2019 in TCRdb). Looking at the study overall: Among the approximately 35 multiple sclerosis patients, about 31 had relapsing-remitting MS and 3 had secondary progressive MS. Peripheral blood TCR-beta repertoires from HTLV-I-associated myelopathy (HAM/TSP) patients, multiple sclerosis patients and healthy controls were compared by UMI-based sequencing. Alongside PBMC samples, the set of about 97 TCR-beta libraries contained longitudinal samples, technical triplicates, and paired CD4+ and CD8+ T-cell subsets that had been sorted. The cohort included about 70 subjects: roughly 15 with HAM/TSP, approximately 34 with multiple sclerosis, and some 20 healthy controls.

Its CDR3 holds 16 amino acids, cysteine through phenylalanine. Just the 48-base CDR3 DNA is kept, in frame starting at base 1. V lost 0 bases and J lost 3 bases, and the count of bases not matched to a germline gene is 2. CDR1 and CDR2, per the germline V gene, are KGHDR and SFDVKD. What the study reported, not specific to this receptor: Repertoires from 18 of 34 MS patients were grouped by phylogenetic analysis into a cluster of related CDR3 sequences, suggesting a possible repertoire-level signature. TCR clonal expansion was highest in HAM/TSP patients and lowest in MS patients, with MS patients falling below even healthy controls. Across subjects, expanded clones never shared an identical CDR3 amino acid sequence, which suggests that the TCR-beta repertoires in every group were private. The MS cluster was not associated with any clinical or MRI features, and the authors stated that larger cohorts are needed.

In its sample, this clonotype was seen many times. It has no known antigen specificity. Base qualities are not recorded, but no much larger clone differs from it by a single base. For unsorted PBMC libraries, 2 million PBMCs were used after storage in RNAlater at -80 degrees C until RNA extraction. The multiple sclerosis patients were enrolled in a US clinical protocol that evaluated disease progression with magnetic resonance imaging. PBMCs were separated from peripheral blood using Ficoll-Hypaque density gradient centrifugation and then cryopreserved in liquid nitrogen. cDNA was synthesized by template-switch 5'RACE using a primer with a 10-nucleotide random unique molecular identifier that tagged each TCR transcript. Every sequencing run yielded over 200 million TCR-beta sequences covering 15-18 subjects. The RNeasy kit was used to extract total RNA. TCR-beta VDJ regions were amplified with primers for the TCR constant region and the 5'RACE anchor, using the KAPA Real-time Library Amplification kit. Sample indexes and Illumina adaptors were added in a first PCR, and a second PCR then increased library yield. After Ampure bead purification, the roughly 650 bp TCR product was size-selected on a 2% E-gel SizeSelection system. Before pooling, library quality was assessed on a Bioanalyzer, concentration was determined with Qubit, and library quantification was performed with the Kapa Library Quantification kit. Libraries were sequenced paired-end 2 x 150 bp on an Illumina HiSeq 2500. To increase sequence diversity, 25-30% phiX was spiked into each library pool. The original pipeline was this. The quality-filtered reads were processed with the UMI-based MiGEC pipeline, whose error correction step removed more than 80% of the raw TCR sequences. VDJ genes were aligned to IMGT germline references, and clonotypes were defined by unique CDR3 amino acid sequence plus V-J genes. Clonal expansion, Shannon diversity and CDR3 relatedness were evaluated with VDJtools (CalcPairwiseDistances, ClusterSamples), while phylogenetic trees were built in CLCbio workbench. Expanded clones were defined as having at least 8 unique UMIs, based on coefficient-of-variation modelling across technical triplicates. The public reads were reanalyzed by TCRdb: fastp trimming at Q25, MiXCR alignment, in-frame beta chains only. When rows share a CDR3 protein, they turn into one entry using the most common DNA and genes. TCRdb's processing, not the authors' own work, is the source of the V and J calls. The sample data list about 62,000 distinct CDR3 sequences, and around 4.7% of these were observed just once. The ten largest clonotypes hold less than 3.5% of the sample.

The TCR originated in a woman aged 45-60 years with multiple sclerosis. The sequence joins TRBV24-1 to TRBJ2-3, with TRBD1 identical over 10 junction bases. Material: PBMCs. Here the CDR3 is given as CATSDLRTGGTDTQYF. The nucleotide sequence reads as follows: TGTGCCACCAGTGATTTGCGGACAGGGGGAACAGATACGCAGTATTTT.